This T cell receptor (beta chain) was sequenced in a study of blood T cells in healthy people across ages. Study at large: With template switching, about one barcoded beta molecule was captured per two T cells.

The V and J ends lost 3 bases and 7 bases respectively, with 10 bases between them. This CDR3 is 13 amino acids long. Germline V gives CDR1 SGHTA, CDR2 FQGNSA. General study results and limits: Percentage of naive T cells showed a strong correlation with TCR beta diversity. Age showed a roughly linear inverse relationship with TCR beta diversity per million T cells. Reliance upon unsorted PBMCs precluded definitive naive versus antigen-experienced comparison.

As regards this clonotype: The antigen is not known.

For the second PCR, which ran for 7 to 11 cycles, a sample-barcoded 5' primer and a J-beta primer mix were used. TCRdb re-analysed the 5' RACE reads in MiXCR, keeping a single row per CDR3 protein. This table holds approximately 290,000 distinct CDR3 sequences, roughly 26% found once. Material: blood. The receptor's source is a woman in her 70s in good health. The chain joins TRBV7-2 to TRBJ1-5, with D tentatively TRBD1 (5 bases). CDR3 sequence reads: CASSFSGEQPQHF. The CDR3 DNA is TGTGCCAGCAGCTTTTCGGGGGAACAGCCCCAGCATTTT.